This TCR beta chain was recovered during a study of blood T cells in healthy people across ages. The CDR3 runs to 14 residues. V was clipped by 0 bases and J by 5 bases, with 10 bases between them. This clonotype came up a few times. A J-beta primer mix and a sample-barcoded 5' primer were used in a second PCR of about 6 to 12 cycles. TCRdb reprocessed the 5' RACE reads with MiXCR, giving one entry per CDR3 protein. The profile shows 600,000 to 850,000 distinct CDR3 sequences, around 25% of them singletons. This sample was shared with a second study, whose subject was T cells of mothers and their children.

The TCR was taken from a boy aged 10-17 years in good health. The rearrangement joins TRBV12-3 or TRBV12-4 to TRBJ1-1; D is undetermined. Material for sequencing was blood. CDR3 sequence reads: CASSLARDGTEAFF. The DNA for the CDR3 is TGTGCCAGCAGTTTAGCTAGGGATGGGACTGAAGCTTTCTTT.